These 10 T cell receptor beta chains originate from one sample sequenced in a study of beta chain features in type 1 diabetes. General observations from the study: All four CD4+ subsets of Type 1 diabetes patients contained TCRB CDR3s that were moderately but significantly shorter.

These receptors have no known antigen. Investigators reverse transcribed all isolated RNA, so they sequenced expressed TCRB transcripts. The protocol was immunoSEQ multiplex PCR, while the TCRdb copy is restricted to in-frame clones and leaves out a portion. Counted here are roughly 260,000 clones, approximately 20% occurring once; the ten biggest clones make up less than 0.035%. Sequencing used naive CD4+ T cells from blood. Every receptor here comes from a woman aged 40 to 50 with type 1 diabetes.

V is TRBV27 and J is TRBJ1-1, with TRBD1 identical over 8 bases. With 11 bases clipped from V and 7 bases from J, the junction kept 12 bases outside the gene matches. Germline lookup yields CDR1 MNHEY and CDR2 SMNVEV (reference sequence). There are 13 residues in the CDR3. CDR3 DNA: TGTGCCGCCGGACAGGGAACTCCTCTTGAAGCTTTCTTT. Translation: CAAGQGTPLEAFF.

This clone was observed a few times. The chain employs TRBV19 and TRBJ2-1; TRBD2 matches 8 bases. Germline CDR1 is LNHDA and CDR2 is SQIVND (reference sequence). The CDR3 consists of 16 residues. Losses at the gene ends were 5 bases for V and 3 bases for J; bases not matched to a gene: 9. CDR3 nucleotides: TGTGCCAGTAGTGGAACTAGCGGTAAAGTCTACAATGAGCAGTTCTTC. This sequence encodes CASSGTSGKVYNEQFF.

There are a few counts of this clone. This chain links TRBV9 with TRBJ2-1, with 9 bases that match TRBD1. The CDR3 contains 16 residues. Germline-derived CDR1 and CDR2 are SGDLS and YYNGEE. With V trimmed by 0 bases and J by 4 bases, 5 bases remained unmatched. CDR3 bases: TGTGCCAGCAGCGTAGCGGGACAGGGAACTTACAATGAGCAGTTCTTC. Protein product: CASSVAGQGTYNEQFF.

V is TRBV14 and J is TRBJ2-1; maybe TRBD1 (6 bases). The germline V gene has CDR1 SGHDN and CDR2 FVKESK. The CDR3 runs to 12 residues. Trimming pared 4 bases from V and 10 bases from J, leaving 11 bases between. The CDR3, as DNA: TGTGCCAGCAGCCTACAGGGATACGAGCAGTTCTTC. As protein: CASSLQGYEQFF.

Only a few counts were recorded for this clone. This chain joins TRBV2 and TRBJ1-1; no reliable D call. From germline, CDR1 is SNHLY and CDR2 FYNNEI. The CDR3 runs to 14 residues. Trimming removed 1 base at V and 4 bases at J, with 10 bases between. The CDR3 sequence is CASSEVGSGTEAFF. CDR3 bases: TGTGCCAGCAGTGAAGTTGGGTCAGGCACTGAAGCTTTCTTT. The full variable domain, completed using reference TRBV2 and TRBJ1-1, is EPEVTQTPSHQVTQMGQEVILRCVPISNHLYFYWYRQILGQKVEFLVSFYNNEISEKSEIFDDQFSVERPDGSNFTLKIRSTKLEDSAMYFCASSEVGSGTEAFFGQGTRLTVV.

This clone showed up just a few times. The rearrangement uses TRBV30 and TRBJ1-1; TRBD1 agrees at 8 bases. The germline CDR1 and CDR2 sequences are GTSNPN and SVGIG (reference sequence). The J segment lost 5 bases and the V segment lost 0 bases, leaving 2 bases of the junction unmatched. This CDR3 contains 13 residues. DNA for the CDR3: TGTGCCTGGAGTGTACAGGGGGAAACTGAAGCTTTCTTT. Residues: CAWSVQGETEAFF. Full variable domain (outside the CDR3, taken from reference TRBV30 and TRBJ1-1): SQTIHQWPATLVQPVGSPLSLECTVEGTSNPNLYWYRQAAGRGLQLLFYSVGIGQISSEVPQNLSASRPQDRQFILSSKKLLLSDSGFYLCAWSVQGETEAFFGQGTRLTVV.

The CDR3 here is CASSQTRGGTEAFF. DNA for the CDR3: TGCGCCAGCAGCCAAACGAGGGGAGGGACTGAAGCTTTCTTT. The chain links TRBV4-1 to TRBJ1-1, with D tentatively TRBD1 (5 bases). The CDR3 has 14 amino acids. V lost 2 bases to trimming and J lost 5 bases, with 12 bases between them. The germline V gene encodes CDR1 MGHRA and CDR2 YSYEKL.

This clone has only a few counts. The gene calls are TRBV28 and TRBJ2-7; 8 bases map to TRBD1. Per germline, CDR1 MDHEN and CDR2 SYDVKM. Unmatched junction bases numbered 1, after V lost 2 bases and J lost 7 bases. The CDR3 is 12 residues long. The CDR3 spells CASSLRDREQYF. In DNA form, the CDR3 reads TGTGCCAGCAGTTTACGGGACAGGGAGCAGTACTTC.

The chain is built from TRBV2 and TRBJ1-1; D remains ambiguous. CDR3 length equals 12 residues. Trimming cost V 7 bases and J 2 bases, with 8 bases left between them. Germline values: CDR1 SNHLY, CDR2 FYNNEI. The chain's CDR3 is CASTETNTEAFF. CDR3 DNA: TGTGCCAGCACCGAGACTAACACTGAAGCTTTCTTT.

The genes are TRBV7-3 and TRBJ2-1; the match to TRBD2 covers 8 bases. With 5 bases clipped from V and 6 bases from J, the junction kept 9 bases outside the gene matches. Per the germline V gene, CDR1 is SGHTA and CDR2 is FQGTGA. The CDR3 consists of 15 residues. The CDR3 loop reads CASSPLTGGSNEQFF. The DNA of the CDR3 is TGTGCCAGCAGCCCGTTGACGGGAGGGTCCAATGAGCAGTTCTTC.